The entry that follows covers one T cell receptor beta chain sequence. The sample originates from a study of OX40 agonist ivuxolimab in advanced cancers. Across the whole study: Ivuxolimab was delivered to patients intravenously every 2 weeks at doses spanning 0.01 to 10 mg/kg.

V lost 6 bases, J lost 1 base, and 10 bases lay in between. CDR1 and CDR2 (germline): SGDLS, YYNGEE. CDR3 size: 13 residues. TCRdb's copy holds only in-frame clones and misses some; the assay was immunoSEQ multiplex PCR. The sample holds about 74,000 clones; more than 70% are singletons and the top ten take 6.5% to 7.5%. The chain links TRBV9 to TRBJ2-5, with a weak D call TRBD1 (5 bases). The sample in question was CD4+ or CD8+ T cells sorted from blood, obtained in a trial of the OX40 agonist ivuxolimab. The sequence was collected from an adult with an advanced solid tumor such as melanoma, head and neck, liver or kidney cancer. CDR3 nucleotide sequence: TGTGCCAGCATCCGACAGTTCCAAGAGACCCAGTACTTC. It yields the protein CASIRQFQETQYF.